This T cell receptor beta chain appears in the sequencing data of a study of T cell responses to AZD1222 COVID-19 vaccine. On the study more broadly: Doses given second, at about 4 or about 12 weeks, were pooled.

TCRdb keeps only in-frame clones here, not all; method: immunoSEQ multiplex PCR. The table lists around 180,000 clones, roughly 93% of them singletons, with approximately 9.6% in the top ten. Regarding this clone: What it binds is not known.

Study results and limitations: White British ancestry dominated among donors, who included more females, and clonal diversity was possibly underestimated. Only six individuals given AZD1222 were seropositive at baseline. Nearly half of unique spike-specific TCRs reportedly avoided B.1.351 and B.1.1.7 mutated regions.

The CDR3 contains 16 residues. This chain links TRBV7-5 with TRBJ2-2; the tabulated D call, TRBD2, remains unverified against the DNA. TRBV7-5 is designated a pseudogene. This specimen consisted of peripheral blood, obtained on day 0 of AZD1222 vaccination. This sequence was found in an adult in good health. The CDR3 DNA follows: TGTGCCAGAAGCTTGACTAGCGGGATAAACACCGGGGAGCTGTTTTTT. It translates to CARSLTSGINTGELFF.